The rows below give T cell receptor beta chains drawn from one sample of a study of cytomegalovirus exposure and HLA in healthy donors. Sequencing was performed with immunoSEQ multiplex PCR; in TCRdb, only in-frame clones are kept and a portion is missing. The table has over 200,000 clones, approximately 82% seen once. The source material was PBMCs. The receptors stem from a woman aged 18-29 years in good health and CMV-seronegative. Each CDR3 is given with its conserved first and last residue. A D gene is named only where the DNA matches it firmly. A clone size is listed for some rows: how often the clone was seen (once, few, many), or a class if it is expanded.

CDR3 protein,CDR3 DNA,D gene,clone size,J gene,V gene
CSALTGDTQYF,TGCAGTGCCCTTACCGGGGATACGCAGTATTTT,.,.,TRBJ2-3,TRBV20-1
CASSFNGGPYEQYF,TGTGCCAGCAGCTTCAACGGGGGGCCCTACGAGCAGTACTTC,.,.,TRBJ2-7,TRBV7-2
CASSPGQGGNIQYF,TGTGCCAGCAGCCCGGGACAGGGAGGAAACATTCAGTACTTC,TRBD1,.,TRBJ2-4,TRBV11-2
CASSQEGTGGNSPLHF,TGTGCCAGCAGCCAAGAAGGGACAGGGGGCAATTCACCCCTCCACTTT,TRBD1,.,TRBJ1-6,TRBV4-2
CASSQALAGVADTQYF,TGCGCCAGCAGCCAAGCTCTAGCGGGAGTGGCAGATACGCAGTATTTT,TRBD2,.,TRBJ2-3,TRBV4-1
CASSQGPGSNTEAFF,TGCGCCAGCAGCCAAGGCCCAGGGTCGAACACTGAAGCTTTCTTT,.,.,TRBJ1-1,TRBV4-1
CASSGVLDYGYTF,TGTGCCAGCAGCGGGGTACTGGACTATGGCTACACCTTC,.,once,TRBJ1-2,TRBV5-6
CASIMTGVHEQFF,TGCGCCAGCATCATGACAGGGGTCCATGAGCAGTTCTTC,TRBD1,.,TRBJ2-1,TRBV10-1
CASSIPSDRPDEKLFF,TGTGCCAGTAGTATCCCGAGCGACAGGCCGGACGAAAAACTGTTTTTT,.,.,TRBJ1-4,TRBV19
CASSSPLGDPSEQYF,TGTGCCAGCAGTTCACCCCTGGGGGATCCCTCCGAGCAGTACTTC,.,.,TRBJ2-7,TRBV28
CASRREGAFAKNIQYF,TGTGCCAGCAGGAGGGAGGGGGCTTTCGCCAAAAACATTCAGTACTTC,.,.,TRBJ2-4,TRBV28
CATSRDRDTYNEQFF,TGTGCCACCAGCAGAGATAGGGACACCTACAATGAGCAGTTCTTC,.,.,TRBJ2-1,TRBV15
CASSLQGANVLTF,TGTGCCAGCAGTTTACAGGGGGCCAACGTCCTGACTTTC,.,.,TRBJ2-6,TRBV28
CSARGGEQYF,TGCAGTGCCAGGGGTGGCGAGCAGTACTTC,.,.,TRBJ2-7,TRBV20-1
CASSYPREKLFF,TGTGCCAGCAGTTACCCCCGGGAAAAACTGTTTTTT,.,.,TRBJ1-4,TRBV6-6
CASSHRAGLNTEAFF,TGCGCCAGCAGCCACCGGGCGGGACTGAACACTGAAGCTTTCTTT,.,.,TRBJ1-1,TRBV5-1
CASSAYAGGKETQYF,TGTGCCAGCAGCGCCTATGCGGGGGGGAAAGAGACCCAGTACTTC,TRBD2,.,TRBJ2-5,TRBV5-4
CASSPAGGAVGEQYF,TGTGCCAGCAGTCCGGCGGGAGGAGCGGTGGGCGAGCAGTACTTC,TRBD2,.,TRBJ2-7,TRBV6-4
CASSEIRDYKNIQYF,TGTGCCAGCAGTGAGATACGGGACTACAAAAACATTCAGTACTTC,TRBD2,once,TRBJ2-4,TRBV2
CAWNTERRPDTQYF,TGTGCCTGGAATACCGAGAGGCGTCCAGATACGCAGTATTTT,.,.,TRBJ2-3,TRBV30
CASSLGMAGQDF,TGTGCCAGCAGCTTAGGTATGGCCGGGCAGGACTTC,.,.,TRBJ2-7,TRBV7-9
CASSQPRYLQSGRYGYTF,TGCGCCAGCAGCCAACCGAGATATTTACAATCGGGCCGGTATGGCTACACCTTC,.,.,TRBJ1-2,TRBV4-1
CSARGDSRPLF,TGCAGTGCTAGAGGGGACAGTCGCCCACTCTTC,TRBD1,.,TRBJ1-2,TRBV20-1
CASSEIGQADYGYTF,TGCGCCAGCAGCGAAATCGGACAGGCCGACTATGGCTACACCTTC,TRBD1,.,TRBJ1-2,TRBV5-1
CASSVRPSGEETQYF,TGTGCCAGCAGTGTTCGGCCTAGCGGGGAAGAGACCCAGTACTTC,TRBD2,.,TRBJ2-5,TRBV2
CASSHAGQSTNEKLFF,TGCGCCAGCAGCCACGCTGGACAGTCAACTAATGAAAAACTGTTTTTT,.,.,TRBJ1-4,TRBV4-1
CARTGPYYEKLFF,TGTGCCAGGACCGGGCCCTATTATGAAAAACTGTTTTTT,.,few,TRBJ1-4,TRBV27
CASNQGPYGYTF,TGTGCCAGTAATCAGGGGCCTTATGGCTACACCTTC,.,.,TRBJ1-2,TRBV19
CASRGGQGDTQYF,TGCGCCAGCCGAGGGGGGCAGGGAGATACGCAGTATTTT,.,.,TRBJ2-3,TRBV5-1
CASSSSVGTPNTEAFF,.,.,.,TRBJ1-1,TRBV28
CAVTTSQGLGNQPQHF,TGTGCCGTAACGACATCCCAGGGATTGGGCAATCAGCCCCAGCATTTT,.,.,TRBJ1-5,TRBV7-8
CASSARYEQYF,TGTGCCAGCAGTGCTCGTTACGAGCAGTACTTC,.,few,TRBJ2-7,TRBV2
CASRLDRGTGYEAFF,TGTGCCAGTAGGCTGGACAGGGGGACAGGGTATGAAGCTTTCTTT,TRBD1,.,TRBJ1-1,TRBV19
CASSLESYGYTF,TGCGCCAGCAGCTTAGAGTCCTATGGCTACACCTTC,.,.,TRBJ1-2,TRBV5-1
CAWSGPRADTQYF,TGTGCCTGGAGTGGGCCACGGGCAGATACGCAGTATTTT,.,.,TRBJ2-3,TRBV30
CASSITGLAKQETQYF,TGTGCCAGCAGCATTACAGGACTAGCGAAGCAAGAGACCCAGTACTTC,TRBD2,.,TRBJ2-5,TRBV13
CAWSVRGNEQFF,TGTGCCTGGAGTGTACGAGGCAATGAGCAGTTCTTC,.,.,TRBJ2-1,TRBV30
CASSLIRDRGAGAFF,TGTGCCAGCAGTTTAATCCGGGACAGGGGTGCAGGGGCTTTCTTT,TRBD1,.,TRBJ1-1,TRBV27
CASSWDWSSGNTIYF,TGTGCCAGCAGCTGGGACTGGAGCTCTGGAAACACCATATATTTT,.,.,TRBJ1-3,TRBV5-5
CASSEVSARQFF,TGTGCCAGCAGTGAAGTCTCCGCCAGGCAGTTCTTC,.,.,TRBJ2-1,TRBV6-1
CASREDTSFYEQYF,TGTGCCAGCAGGGAGGACACTAGCTTTTACGAGCAGTACTTC,.,once,TRBJ2-7,TRBV6-6
CASSLSWGFTYEQYF,TGTGCCAGCAGTTTATCCTGGGGGTTTACCTACGAGCAGTACTTC,.,.,TRBJ2-7,TRBV27
CASSKDTLTGELFF,TGTGCCAGCTCGAAAGACACACTCACCGGGGAGCTGTTTTTT,.,.,TRBJ2-2,TRBV18
CASTTWANTEAFF,TGTGCCAGCACCACTTGGGCGAACACTGAAGCTTTCTTT,.,.,TRBJ1-1,TRBV28
CASSEGHSAVATYEQYF,TGTGCCAGCAGTGAAGGGCACTCGGCCGTTGCAACCTACGAGCAGTACTTC,.,.,TRBJ2-7,TRBV2
CASGGQSRNYGYTF,TGTGCCAGCGGCGGACAGTCTAGAAACTATGGCTACACCTTC,.,.,TRBJ1-2,TRBV6-5
CASSGDRGYNEQFF,TGTGCCAGCAGTGGGGACAGGGGATACAATGAGCAGTTCTTC,TRBD1,.,TRBJ2-1,TRBV2
CALVRGARYGYTF,TGCGCCCTCGTTAGGGGGGCGAGGTATGGCTACACCTTC,.,.,TRBJ1-2,TRBV4-1
CASSLSAWGNGYTF,TGCGCCAGCAGCTTGTCAGCTTGGGGAAATGGCTACACCTTC,.,.,TRBJ1-2,TRBV5-1
CASTQGARRETQYF,TGTGCCAGCACCCAAGGGGCTCGTCGGGAGACCCAGTACTTC,.,.,TRBJ2-5,TRBV11-2